This TCR beta chain stems from a study of T-cell memory formation after mild COVID-19. There are a few counts of this clonotype. V lost 0 bases and J 2 bases, leaving 13 bases between the germline ends. CDR1 and CDR2 from the germline V gene are SGDLS and YYNGEE. The length of the CDR3 is 16 residues. Constant-segment primers were used for 5'RACE, and the resulting TCR alpha and TCR beta cDNA libraries carried sample barcodes and UMIs. TCRdb processed the 5' RACE reads anew with MiXCR; each CDR3 protein has one entry. The profile covers about 340,000 distinct CDR3 sequences, with about a sixth appearing a single time and about a fifth taken by the ten largest.

Material for sequencing was PBMCs or a T cell subset sorted from them (not recorded which). The TCR was taken from a man aged 18 to 29 who had mild COVID-19 (a few samples of this study predate the infection). Cell type and time point are not known. The V gene is TRBV9, the J gene TRBJ2-3; D gene unclear. The CDR3 coding sequence is TGTGCCAGCAGCGTAGATGGCAACGCTATCACAGATACGCAGTATTTT. It codes for CASSVDGNAITDTQYF. The whole variable domain, remainder taken from reference TRBV9 and TRBJ2-3, is DSGVTQTPKHLITATGQRVTLRCSPRSGDLSVYWYQQSLDQGLQFLIQYYNGEERAKGNILERFSAQQFPDLHSELNLSSLELGDSALYFCASSVDGNAITDTQYFGPGTRLTVL.